The T cell receptor beta chain described here comes from a study of beta chain features in type 1 diabetes. About the research overall: Regarding age, gender and cell yields, patients proved similar to healthy donors. Study-wide results and limits: Shorter TCRB CDR3s, moderately but significantly so, were found in Type 1 diabetes patients in all four CD4+ subsets.

Populations obtained by sorting all exceeded 95% purity. Details on this clone: Its antigen is as yet unknown.

The germline gives CDR1 ENHRY, CDR2 SYGVKD. The CDR3 is 15 amino acids. Trimming removed 8 bases from V and 6 bases from J, with 22 bases in between. The entirety of the isolated RNA underwent reverse transcription, so expressed TCRB transcripts were sequenced. The data were produced by immunoSEQ multiplex PCR, yet TCRdb's version contains in-frame clones alone and is incomplete. The sample lists around 41,000 clones; 65% to 80% were seen once. The sequencing sample was made of Tregs from blood. The TCR sequence derives from a man aged 25 to 40 with type 1 diabetes. Some clones in this sample may be carry-over from other donors' samples. The rearrangement uses TRBV10-3 and TRBJ2-5; TRBD2 is a possible D gene (5 bases). The CDR3 DNA reads TGTGCCATCTCTACCCATCCGCTAGGGAGCCAGACCCAGTACTTC. Amino acid sequence: CAISTHPLGSQTQYF.